This record concerns one T cell receptor (beta chain) sequence. The antigen is not known. This record belongs to a study of post-analysis software for immune sequencing data. Study in general: The patients showed relapsing-remitting, secondary progressive and progressive-relapsing multiple sclerosis courses.

cDNA libraries for TCR beta contained unique molecular identifiers. TCRdb re-called the PCR reads with MiXCR, one entry per CDR3 protein. This sample has around 770,000 distinct CDR3 sequences, with roughly 50% found just once. Points from the study as a whole: Controls' normalized Chao1 diversity significantly exceeded that of multiple sclerosis patients. TRBV5-6, TRBV5-1 and TRBV20-1 belonged to a set of about five TRBV segments that were more frequent in patients than controls.

V lost 2 bases and J 2 bases, leaving 10 bases between the germline ends. This CDR3 comprises 14 residues. CDR1 and CDR2 from the germline V gene are SEHNR and FQNEAQ (reference sequence). The rearrangement links TRBV7-9 to TRBJ2-7; no reliable D call. The sequencing sample was made of blood. This TCR came from a girl between 5 and 17 years old with multiple sclerosis. The CDR3 sequence is CASSLLGNPYEQYF. In nucleotides, the CDR3 is TGTGCCAGCAGCTTACTGGGCAATCCCTACGAGCAGTACTTC. The entire variable domain, with the rest obtained from reference TRBV7-9 and TRBJ2-7, is as follows: DTGVSQNPRHKITKRGQNVTFRCDPISEHNRLYWYRQTLGQGPEFLTYFQNEAQLEKSRLLSDRFSAERPKGSFSTLEIQRTEQGDSAMYLCASSLLGNPYEQYFGPGTRLTVT.